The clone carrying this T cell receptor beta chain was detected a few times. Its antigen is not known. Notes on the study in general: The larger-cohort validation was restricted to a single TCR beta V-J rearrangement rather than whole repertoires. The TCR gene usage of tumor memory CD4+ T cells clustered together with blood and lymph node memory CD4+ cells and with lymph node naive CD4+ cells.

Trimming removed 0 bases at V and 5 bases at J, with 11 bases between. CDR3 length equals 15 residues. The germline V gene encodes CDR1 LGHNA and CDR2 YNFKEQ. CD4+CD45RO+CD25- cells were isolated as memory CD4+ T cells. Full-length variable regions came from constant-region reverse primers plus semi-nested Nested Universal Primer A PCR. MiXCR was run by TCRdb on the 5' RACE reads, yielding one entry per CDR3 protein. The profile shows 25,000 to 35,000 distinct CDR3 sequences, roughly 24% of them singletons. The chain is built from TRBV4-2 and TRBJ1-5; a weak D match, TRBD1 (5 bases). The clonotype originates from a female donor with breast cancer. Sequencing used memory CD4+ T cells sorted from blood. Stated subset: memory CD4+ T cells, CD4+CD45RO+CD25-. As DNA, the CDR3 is TGTGCCAGCAGCCAAGATTTGGGGGAAGATCAGCCCCAGCATTTT. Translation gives CASSQDLGEDQPQHF.